Listed below are T cell receptor beta chains from one sample, sequenced in a study of graft-versus-host responses after intestinal transplantation. Profiling relied on immunoSEQ multiplex PCR, and the TCRdb table lists in-frame clones only, not all of them. The sample lists 78,000 or so clones, around 87% occurring once. No antigen has been assigned to these receptors. The sample was unstimulated CD8+ T cells sorted from spleen or lymph node cells, taken before transplant. Source of these receptors: a human donor who was the organ donor for an intestinal transplant. The CDR3 runs from the conserved cysteine through the conserved F or W. D genes are given only for firm matches. Size is stated for part of the rows, as once, few or many counts, or as a class when the clone is expanded.

j_call: TRBJ2-1; cdr3_length: 16; clone_size: once; d_call: TRBD2; v_call: TRBV29-1; cdr3_nt: TGCAGCGTTGAAGATAGTGAGCGGGGGCAGTACAATGAGCAGTTCTTC; cdr3_aa: CSVEDSERGQYNEQFF
j_call: TRBJ2-5; cdr3_length: 16; clone_size: -; d_call: TRBD2; v_call: TRBV2; cdr3_nt: TGTGCCAGCAGTTCCCGACTAGCGGGGGCCCAAGAGACCCAGTACTTC; cdr3_aa: CASSSRLAGAQETQYF
j_call: TRBJ2-1; cdr3_length: 15; clone_size: -; d_call: TRBD1; v_call: TRBV7-9; cdr3_nt: TGTGCCAGCAGCGACACAGGGGTTGACTACAATGAGCAGTTCTTC; cdr3_aa: CASSDTGVDYNEQFF
j_call: TRBJ1-3; cdr3_length: 16; clone_size: -; d_call: -; v_call: TRBV2; cdr3_nt: TGTGCCAGCACCCTGCCGGGGTCTGGAACTGGAAACACCATATATTTT; cdr3_aa: CASTLPGSGTGNTIYF
j_call: TRBJ2-5; cdr3_length: 13; clone_size: once; d_call: TRBD2; v_call: TRBV2; cdr3_nt: TGTGCCAGCAGGAGCGGGGGTGGAGAGACCCAGTACTTC; cdr3_aa: CASRSGGGETQYF
j_call: TRBJ2-1; cdr3_length: 16; clone_size: -; d_call: -; v_call: TRBV7-3; cdr3_nt: TGTGCCAGCAGCCCATCCTCCGGGACCCTATACAATGAGCAGTTCTTC; cdr3_aa: CASSPSSGTLYNEQFF
j_call: TRBJ1-1; cdr3_length: 11; clone_size: -; d_call: -; v_call: TRBV28; cdr3_nt: TGTGCCAGCAGTTTTGGCACTGAAGCTTTCTTT; cdr3_aa: CASSFGTEAFF
j_call: TRBJ1-2; cdr3_length: 15; clone_size: -; d_call: -; v_call: TRBV6-1; cdr3_nt: TGTGCCAGCAAGGTATCGGGGGGCCCTTTCTATGGCTACACCTTC; cdr3_aa: CASKVSGGPFYGYTF
j_call: TRBJ1-2; cdr3_length: 14; clone_size: -; d_call: -; v_call: TRBV6-1; cdr3_nt: TGTGCCAGCAGTGAAGCTGGGGGACACTATGGCTACACCTTC; cdr3_aa: CASSEAGGHYGYTF
j_call: TRBJ1-6; cdr3_length: 13; clone_size: -; d_call: TRBD1; v_call: TRBV5-1; cdr3_nt: TGCGCCAGCAGCTTCGGACAGGGATGGCCCCTCCACTTT; cdr3_aa: CASSFGQGWPLHF
j_call: TRBJ2-7; cdr3_length: 20; clone_size: -; d_call: -; v_call: TRBV29-1; cdr3_nt: TGCAGCGTTGCCGAAAAATTTTTGCCAGCAGACAAGGACCCCGTCTACGAGCAGTACTTC; cdr3_aa: CSVAEKFLPADKDPVYEQYF